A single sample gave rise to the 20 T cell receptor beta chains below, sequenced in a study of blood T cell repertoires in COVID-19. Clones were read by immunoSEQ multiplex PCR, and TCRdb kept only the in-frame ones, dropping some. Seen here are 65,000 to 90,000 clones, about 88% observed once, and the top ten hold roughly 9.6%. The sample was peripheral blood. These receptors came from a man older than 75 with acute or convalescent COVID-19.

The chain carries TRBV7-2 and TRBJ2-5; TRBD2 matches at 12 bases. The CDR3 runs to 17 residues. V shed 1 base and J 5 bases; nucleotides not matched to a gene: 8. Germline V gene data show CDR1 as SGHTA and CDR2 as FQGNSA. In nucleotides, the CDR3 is TGTGCCAGCAGCTTAGACCCTAGCGGGGGGGCGTTGGAGACCCAGTACTTC. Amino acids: CASSLDPSGGALETQYF.

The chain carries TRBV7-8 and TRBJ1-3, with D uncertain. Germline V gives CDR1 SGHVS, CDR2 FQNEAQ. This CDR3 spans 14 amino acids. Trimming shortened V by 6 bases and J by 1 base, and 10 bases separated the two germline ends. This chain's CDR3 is CASRPQASGNTIYF. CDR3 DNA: TGTGCCAGCAGACCCCAGGCTTCTGGAAACACCATATATTTT. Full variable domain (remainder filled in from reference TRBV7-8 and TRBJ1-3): GAGVSQSPRYKVAKRGQDVALRCDPISGHVSLFWYQQALGQGPEFLTYFQNEAQLDKSGLPSDRFFAERPEGSVSTLKIQRTQQEDSAVYLCASRPQASGNTIYFGEGSWLTVV.

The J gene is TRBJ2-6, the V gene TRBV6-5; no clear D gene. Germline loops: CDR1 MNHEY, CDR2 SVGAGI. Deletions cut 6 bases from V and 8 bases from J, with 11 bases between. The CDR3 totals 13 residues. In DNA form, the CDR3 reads TGTGCCAGCAGCTCTTCCCCGTCCAACGTCCTGACTTTC. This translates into CASSSSPSNVLTF.

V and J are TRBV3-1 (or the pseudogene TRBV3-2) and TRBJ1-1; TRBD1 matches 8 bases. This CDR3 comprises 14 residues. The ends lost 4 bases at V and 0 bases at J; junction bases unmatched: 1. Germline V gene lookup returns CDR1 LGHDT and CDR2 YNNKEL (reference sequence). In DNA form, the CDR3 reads TGTGCCAGCAGCCCGGACAGGGTGAACACTGAAGCTTTCTTT. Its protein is CASSPDRVNTEAFF.

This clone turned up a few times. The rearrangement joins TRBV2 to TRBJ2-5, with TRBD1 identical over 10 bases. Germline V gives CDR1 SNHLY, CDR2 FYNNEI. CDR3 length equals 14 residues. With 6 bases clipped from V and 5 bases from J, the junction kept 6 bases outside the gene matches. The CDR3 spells CASRRTGGEETQYF. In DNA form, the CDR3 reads TGTGCCAGCAGGAGGACAGGGGGGGAGGAGACCCAGTACTTC.

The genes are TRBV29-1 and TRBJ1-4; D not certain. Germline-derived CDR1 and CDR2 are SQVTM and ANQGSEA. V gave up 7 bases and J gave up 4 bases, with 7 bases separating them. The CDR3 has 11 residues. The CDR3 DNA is TGCAGCGGGGCCTTTAATGAAAAACTGTTTTTT. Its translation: CSGAFNEKLFF. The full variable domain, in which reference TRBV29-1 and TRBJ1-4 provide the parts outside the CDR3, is SAVISQKPSRDICQRGTSLTIQCQVDSQVTMMFWYRQQPGQSLTLIATANQGSEATYESGFVIDKFPISRPNLTFSTLTVSNMSPEDSSIYLCSGAFNEKLFFGSGTQLSVL.

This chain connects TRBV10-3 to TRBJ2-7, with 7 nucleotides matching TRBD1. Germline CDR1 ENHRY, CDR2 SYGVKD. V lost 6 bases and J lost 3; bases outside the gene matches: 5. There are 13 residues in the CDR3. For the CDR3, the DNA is TGTGCCATCAGCAGACAGGGCAGCTACGAGCAGTACTTC. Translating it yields CAISRQGSYEQYF.

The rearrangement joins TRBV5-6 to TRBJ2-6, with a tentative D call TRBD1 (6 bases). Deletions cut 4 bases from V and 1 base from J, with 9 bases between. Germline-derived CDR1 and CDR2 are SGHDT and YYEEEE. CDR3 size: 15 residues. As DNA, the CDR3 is TGTGCCAGCAGCCTCAGGGGATCTGGGGCCAACGTCCTGACTTTC. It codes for CASSLRGSGANVLTF.

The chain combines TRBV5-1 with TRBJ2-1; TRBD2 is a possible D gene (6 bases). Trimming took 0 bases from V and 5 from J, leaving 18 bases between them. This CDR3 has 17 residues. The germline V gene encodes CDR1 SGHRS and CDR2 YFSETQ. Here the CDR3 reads CASSLADASTGDNEQFF. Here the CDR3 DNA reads TGCGCCAGCAGCTTGGCCGACGCGAGCACGGGGGACAATGAGCAGTTCTTC.

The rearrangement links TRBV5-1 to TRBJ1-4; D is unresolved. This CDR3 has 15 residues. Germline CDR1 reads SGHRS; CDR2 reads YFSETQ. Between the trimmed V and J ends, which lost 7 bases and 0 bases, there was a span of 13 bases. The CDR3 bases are TGCGCCAGCCGCAGGTCGGGGTCAACTAATGAAAAACTGTTTTTT. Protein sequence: CASRRSGSTNEKLFF.

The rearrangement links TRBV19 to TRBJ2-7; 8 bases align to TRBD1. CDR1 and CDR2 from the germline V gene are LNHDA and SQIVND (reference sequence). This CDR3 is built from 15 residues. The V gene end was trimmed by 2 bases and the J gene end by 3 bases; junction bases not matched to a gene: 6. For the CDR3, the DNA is TGTGCCAGTAGTATAACCGGGACAGGATTCTACGAGCAGTACTTC. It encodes CASSITGTGFYEQYF.

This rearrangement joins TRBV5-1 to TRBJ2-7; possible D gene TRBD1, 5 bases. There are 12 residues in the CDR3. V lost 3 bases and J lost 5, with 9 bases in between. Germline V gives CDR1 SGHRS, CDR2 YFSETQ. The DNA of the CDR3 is TGCGCCAGCAGCTCTGACAGTAACGAGCAGTACTTC. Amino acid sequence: CASSSDSNEQYF. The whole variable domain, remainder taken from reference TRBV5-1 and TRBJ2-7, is KAGVTQTPRYLIKTRGQQVTLSCSPISGHRSVSWYQQTPGQGLQFLFEYFSETQRNKGNFPGRFSGRQFSNSRSEMNVSTLELGDSALYLCASSSDSNEQYFGPGTRLTVT.

CDR3 nucleotides: TGTGCCAGTAGTATAGATCCCGTCGGTGGAGCTCCCTCTAGCACAGATACGCAGTATTTT. It encodes CASSIDPVGGAPSSTDTQYF. This sequence joins TRBV19 and TRBJ2-3; D uncertain. The germline V and J ends were trimmed by 0 bases and 0 bases, with 22 bases remaining between them. This CDR3 contains 20 residues. Germline V gene lookup returns CDR1 LNHDA and CDR2 SQIVND (reference sequence).

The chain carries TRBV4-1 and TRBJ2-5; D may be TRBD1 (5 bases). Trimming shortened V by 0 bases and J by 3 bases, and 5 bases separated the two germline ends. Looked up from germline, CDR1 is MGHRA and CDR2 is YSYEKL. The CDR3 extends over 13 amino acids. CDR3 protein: CASSQDREETQYF. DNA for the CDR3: TGCGCCAGCAGCCAAGACAGGGAAGAGACCCAGTACTTC.

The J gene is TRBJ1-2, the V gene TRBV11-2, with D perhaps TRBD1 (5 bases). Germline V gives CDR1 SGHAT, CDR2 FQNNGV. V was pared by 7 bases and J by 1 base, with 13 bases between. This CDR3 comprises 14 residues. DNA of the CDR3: TGTGCCAGCAACCAAGGGGCGATTAACTATGGCTACACCTTC. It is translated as CASNQGAINYGYTF. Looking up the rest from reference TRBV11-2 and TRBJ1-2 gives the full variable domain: EAGVAQSPRYKIIEKRQSVAFWCNPISGHATLYWYQQILGQGPKLLIQFQNNGVVDDSQLPKDRFSAERLKGVDSTLKIQPAKLEDSAVYLCASNQGAINYGYTFGSGTRLTVV.

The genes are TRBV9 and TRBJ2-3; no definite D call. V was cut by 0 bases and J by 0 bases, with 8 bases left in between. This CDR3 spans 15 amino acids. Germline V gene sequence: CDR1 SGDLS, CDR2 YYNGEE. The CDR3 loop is CASSVDSPSTDTQYF. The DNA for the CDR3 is TGTGCCAGCAGCGTAGACTCACCTAGCACAGATACGCAGTATTTT.

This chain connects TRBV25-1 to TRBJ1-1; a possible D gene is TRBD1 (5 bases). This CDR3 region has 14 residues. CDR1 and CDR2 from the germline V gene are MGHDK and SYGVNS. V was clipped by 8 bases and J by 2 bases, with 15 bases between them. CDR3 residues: CASRETEINTEAFF. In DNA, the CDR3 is TGTGCCAGCCGAGAGACAGAGATAAACACTGAAGCTTTCTTT.

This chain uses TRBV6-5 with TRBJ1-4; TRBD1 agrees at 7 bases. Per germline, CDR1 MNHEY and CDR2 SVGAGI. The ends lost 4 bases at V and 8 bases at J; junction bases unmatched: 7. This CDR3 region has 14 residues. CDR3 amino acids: CASSFGQEAEKLFF. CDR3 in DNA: TGTGCCAGCAGTTTCGGACAGGAGGCCGAAAAACTGTTTTTT.

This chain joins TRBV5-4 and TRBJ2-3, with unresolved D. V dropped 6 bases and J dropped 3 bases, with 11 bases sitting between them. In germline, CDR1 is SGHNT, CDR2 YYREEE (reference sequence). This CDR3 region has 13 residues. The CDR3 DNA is TGTGCCAGCATGCGAGCAGGTACAGATACGCAGTATTTT. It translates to CASMRAGTDTQYF.

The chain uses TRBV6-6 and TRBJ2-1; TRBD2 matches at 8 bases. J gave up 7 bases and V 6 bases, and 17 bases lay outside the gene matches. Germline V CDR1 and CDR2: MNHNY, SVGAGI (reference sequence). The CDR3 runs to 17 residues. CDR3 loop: CASSRSGVAGLLNEQFF. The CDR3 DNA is TGTGCCAGCAGCCGATCTGGGGTAGCGGGACTTCTAAATGAGCAGTTCTTC.